The 5 T cell receptor beta chains reported below all come from one sample, sequenced in a study of blood T cell repertoires in COVID-19. Profiling relied on immunoSEQ multiplex PCR, and the TCRdb table lists in-frame clones only, not all of them. The sample yields approximately 89,000 clones, over 80% seen once. The sequenced sample was peripheral blood. Receptors originate from a woman aged 60-75 years with active COVID-19.

The gene calls are TRBV5-1 and TRBJ1-3; a weak D match, TRBD1 (5 bases). Looked up from germline, CDR1 is SGHRS and CDR2 is YFSETQ. The CDR3 runs to 17 residues. V was pared by 4 bases and J by 0 bases, with 17 bases between. The chain's CDR3 is CASSPAAGQNSGNTIYF. In DNA, the CDR3 is TGCGCCAGCAGCCCGGCTGCGGGGCAGAACTCTGGAAACACCATATATTTT.

This chain links TRBV28 with TRBJ2-3; no reliable D call. Trimming stripped 5 bases from V and 2 bases from J, with 11 bases between. Per germline, CDR1 MDHEN and CDR2 SYDVKM. The CDR3 is 14 residues long. CDR3 residues: CASSPPNPTDTQYF. CDR3 coding DNA: TGTGCCAGCAGTCCTCCTAATCCCACAGATACGCAGTATTTT.

V is TRBV10-1 and J is TRBJ1-1; TRBD1 matches at 10 bases. V trimming: 5 bases; J trimming: 5 bases; junction bases outside the gene matches: 11. The length of the CDR3 is 16 residues. The germline CDR1 and CDR2 sequences are WNHNN and SYGVQD (reference sequence). The CDR3 loop is CASSTGTGEMGTEAFF. The CDR3 DNA is TGCGCCAGCAGTACCGGGACAGGGGAAATGGGGACTGAAGCTTTCTTT.

This clone was seen more than once but under ten times. The rearrangement links TRBV9 to TRBJ2-5; the D gene is possibly TRBD2 (6 bases). Trimming took 3 bases from V and 5 from J, leaving 17 bases between them. The CDR3 loop spans 15 amino acids. Germline CDR1 and CDR2: SGDLS and YYNGEE. The CDR3: CASSADVGGTETQYF. The CDR3 coding sequence is TGTGCCAGCAGCGCAGATGTGGGGGGAACTGAGACCCAGTACTTC.

The V gene is TRBV7-9, the J gene TRBJ2-2; 9 bases fit TRBD1. CDR1 and CDR2 from the germline V gene are SEHNR and FQNEAQ (reference sequence). Unmatched junction bases numbered 10, after V lost 5 bases and J lost 6 bases. This CDR3 has 16 amino acids. DNA for the CDR3: TGTGCCAGCAGCCCACAGGGGGCAATGTCATCCGGGGAGCTGTTTTTT. Protein product: CASSPQGAMSSGELFF. Variable domain in full (rest from reference TRBV7-9 and TRBJ2-2): DTGVSQNPRHKITKRGQNVTFRCDPISEHNRLYWYRQTLGQGPEFLTYFQNEAQLEKSRLLSDRFSAERPKGSFSTLEIQRTEQGDSAMYLCASSPQGAMSSGELFFGEGSRLTVL.